These T cell receptor beta chains were read from a single sample in a study of T cell responses to AZD1222 COVID-19 vaccine. Using immunoSEQ multiplex PCR, the repertoire was profiled, and TCRdb retains in-frame clones only, with some absent. The sample includes under 50,000 clones, around 90% seen only once; the top ten take 1.1%. The sample consisted of peripheral blood, taken 28 days after the second AZD1222 dose. Receptor source: an adult who received the AZD1222 COVID-19 vaccine. CDR3s include the opening cysteine and the closing phenylalanine or tryptophan. D genes are given only for firm matches. Clone sizes are given selectively: once, few, many, or a class where the clone is expanded.

- | TRBJ2-1 | - | TRBV5-1 | TGCGCCAGCAGCTCAGGGACCCTAGGGGTTGAGCAGTTCTTC | CASSSGTLGVEQFF
TRBD1 | TRBJ2-2 | few | TRBV2 | TGTGCCAGCAGTGAGGGGACAGGTTTCACCGGGGAGCTGTTTTTT | CASSEGTGFTGELFF
- | TRBJ2-1 | - | TRBV6-5 | TGTGCCAGCAGTTACTCGACTCCGCTCTACAATGAGCAGTTCTTC | CASSYSTPLYNEQFF
- | TRBJ2-4 | - | TRBV2 | TGTGCCAGCACGGATCTAAGGACCGCAGGAGCGAACATTCAGTACTTC | CASTDLRTAGANIQYF
TRBD1 | TRBJ1-2 | - | TRBV10-3 | TGTGCCATCAGTGAGGGCCCGCCGGGACAGAGAAGAGATGGCTACACCTTC | CAISEGPPGQRRDGYTF
- | TRBJ1-2 | - | TRBV4-2 | TGTGCCAGCAGCCAAGATCTGGGAGGTAACTATGGCTACACCTTC | CASSQDLGGNYGYTF
- | TRBJ2-1 | - | TRBV5-4 | TGTGCCAGCAGCTCCTCTTCTGGCGGCCATCGGAATGAGCAGTTCTTC | CASSSSSGGHRNEQFF
- | TRBJ2-5 | few | TRBV2 | TGTGCCAGCAGTGTCAGGTGGGACCCTGGGACCCAGTACTTC | CASSVRWDPGTQYF
- | TRBJ2-7 | - | TRBV19 | TGTGCCAGTAGTATCCGGGGTATATCCTACGAGCAGTACTTC | CASSIRGISYEQYF
- | TRBJ2-5 | once | TRBV11-2 | TGTGCCAGCAGCTTAGAGGGGACACAGCAAGAGACCCAGTACTTC | CASSLEGTQQETQYF
TRBD1 | TRBJ2-5 | - | TRBV7-2 | TGTGCCAGCAGCTCCGGGACAGCGCTTTACCAAGAGACCCAGTACTTC | CASSSGTALYQETQYF
TRBD2 | TRBJ2-1 | - | TRBV3-1/TRBV3-2 | TGTGCCAGCAGCCCCCCAGGAGCGGGACGCTACAATGAGCAGTTCTTC | CASSPPGAGRYNEQFF
- | TRBJ2-7 | - | TRBV30 | TGTGCCTGGAAACGGGGACGAGGGGAGCAGTACTTC | CAWKRGRGEQYF
TRBD2 | TRBJ2-3 | - | TRBV5-4 | TGTGCCAGCGGGACTAGCGGGAGGACAGATACGCAGTATTTT | CASGTSGRTDTQYF
- | TRBJ1-6 | - | TRBV19 | TGTGCCAGTAGTATAGAAGCAGGGAGAATTTCACCCCTCCACTTT | CASSIEAGRISPLHF
- | TRBJ2-1 | - | TRBV28 | TGTGCCAGCAGTCCCCCGAGGTCGAATGAGCAGTTCTTC | CASSPPRSNEQFF
- | TRBJ2-5 | - | TRBV10-1 | TGCGCCAGCAGTGAGGGGCGGGATTTACAAGAGACCCAGTACTTC | CASSEGRDLQETQYF
- | TRBJ2-5 | - | TRBV18 | TGTGCCAGCTCACCCCGGGGCGCAGGAGAGACCCAGTACTTC | CASSPRGAGETQYF
- | TRBJ1-1 | - | TRBV4-3 | TGCGCCAGCAGCCAAGACGGGTCAGCGCGTCGAGCTGAAGCTTTCTTT | CASSQDGSARRAEAFF
- | TRBJ2-3 | - | TRBV29-1 | TGCAGCGGACAGCACCCCACAGATACGCAGTATTTT | CSGQHPTDTQYF
- | TRBJ1-2 | - | TRBV2 | TGTGCCAGCAGGCGATGGGGGAGCTATGGCTACACCTTC | CASRRWGSYGYTF
- | TRBJ2-1 | - | TRBV7-3 | TGTGCCAGCAGCTTAACCGGCCCACGGCGTTCGAGCTCCTACAATGAGCAGTTCTTC | CASSLTGPRRSSSYNEQFF
- | TRBJ2-2 | - | TRBV30 | TGTGCCTGGAGTGTACAAACCGGGGGGAACACCGGGGAGCTGTTTTTT | CAWSVQTGGNTGELFF
- | TRBJ2-2 | - | TRBV9 | TGTGCCAGCAGCTTGGGGGGTAGGGAGCTGTTTTTT | CASSLGGRELFF
- | TRBJ1-1 | - | TRBV18 | TGTGCCAGCTCACCGGGGGGGGCTATGAACACTGAAGCTTTCTTT | CASSPGGAMNTEAFF
- | TRBJ1-2 | - | TRBV19 | TGTGCCAGTAGTATGGGATTACGAGCTAACTATGGCTACACCTTC | CASSMGLRANYGYTF
- | TRBJ1-3 | - | TRBV5-4 | TGTGCCAGCAGCCCTGACCCGAGCTCTGGAAACACCATATATTTT | CASSPDPSSGNTIYF
TRBD2 | TRBJ2-1 | - | TRBV20-1 | TGCAGTGCTAGTAGCGGGAGCTCCTACAATGAGCAGTTCTTC | CSASSGSSYNEQFF
TRBD1 | TRBJ2-7 | - | TRBV30 | TGTGCCTGGAGTGTGCAGGGGGCGGGCGAGCAGTACTTC | CAWSVQGAGEQYF
TRBD2 | TRBJ2-1 | - | TRBV29-1 | TGCAGCGTAAGGACTAGCCGAAACAATGAGCAGTTCTTC | CSVRTSRNNEQFF
- | TRBJ2-7 | - | TRBV4-3 | TGCGCCAGCAGCCCAGAGAGGACAGTTACCTACGAGCAGTACTTC | CASSPERTVTYEQYF
- | TRBJ2-7 | - | TRBV20-1 | TGCAGTGCTAGTCGCCCCGGGCGAGGGTGGGAGCAGTACTTC | CSASRPGRGWEQYF
- | TRBJ2-6 | - | TRBV6-4 | TGTGCCAGCAGTGATGTAGCTGGGGCCAACGTCCTGACTTTC | CASSDVAGANVLTF
TRBD1 | TRBJ1-3 | - | TRBV5-1 | TGCGCCAGCAGCAAGACAGGGACTGGAAACACCATATATTTT | CASSKTGTGNTIYF
- | TRBJ2-7 | - | TRBV19 | TGTGCCAGTAGTATCGGTGCCAGGGCATCCCACGAGCAGTACTTC | CASSIGARASHEQYF
- | TRBJ2-7 | - | TRBV7-9 | TGTGCCAGCAGCGAGTCCGGGACAAATCCCTACGAGCAGTACTTC | CASSESGTNPYEQYF
- | TRBJ2-5 | - | TRBV5-5 | TGTGCCAGCAGCTCCGGGACCTCCACCGAGACCCAGTACTTC | CASSSGTSTETQYF
- | TRBJ2-7 | - | TRBV30 | TGTGCCTGGAGACCCCGGACGGGAAAGCAGTACTTC | CAWRPRTGKQYF
- | TRBJ2-7 | - | TRBV5-8 | TGTGCCAGCAGCTTCGTCCCTCCAGCGTACTTC | CASSFVPPAYF
TRBD1 | TRBJ2-7 | - | TRBV7-9 | TGTGCCAGCAGCACCACAGGGGATAGGGCCTACGAGCAGTACTTC | CASSTTGDRAYEQYF
TRBD1 | TRBJ1-3 | - | TRBV9 | TGTGCCAGCAGCCCGGGACAGGGGGCCTTCTCTGGAAACACCATATATTTT | CASSPGQGAFSGNTIYF